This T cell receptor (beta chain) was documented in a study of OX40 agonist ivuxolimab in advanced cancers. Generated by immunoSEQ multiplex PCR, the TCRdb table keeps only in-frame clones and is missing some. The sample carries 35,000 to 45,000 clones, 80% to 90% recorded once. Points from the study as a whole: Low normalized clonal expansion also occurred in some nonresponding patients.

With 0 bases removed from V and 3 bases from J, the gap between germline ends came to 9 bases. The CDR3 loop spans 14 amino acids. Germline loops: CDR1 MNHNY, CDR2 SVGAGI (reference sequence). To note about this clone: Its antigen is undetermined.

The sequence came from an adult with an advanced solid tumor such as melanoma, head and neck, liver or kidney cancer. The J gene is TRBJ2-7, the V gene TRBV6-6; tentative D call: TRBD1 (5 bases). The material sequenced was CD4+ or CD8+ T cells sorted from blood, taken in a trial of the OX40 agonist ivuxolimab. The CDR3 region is CASSYSQGVYEQYF. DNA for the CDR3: TGTGCCAGCAGTTACTCTCAAGGGGTCTACGAGCAGTACTTC.